This record looks at one T cell receptor beta chain sequence and its context. Its antigen remains unidentified. The CDR3 has 13 amino acids. Trimming removed 0 bases at V and 11 bases at J, with 12 bases between. Germline CDR1 SGHVS, CDR2 FQNEAQ. The investigators amplified TCR beta CDR3 regions from RNA transcripts. Researchers ran a first-round RT-PCR on the TCR CDR3 using the HTBI primer set. Using its own MiXCR run on the multiplex PCR reads, TCRdb lists one record per CDR3 protein. The sample contains a few hundred thousand distinct CDR3 sequences, roughly 15% of which appear only once. The entry originates in a study of T cells in Graves' hyperthyroidism and ophthalmopathy. Findings and limits, study-wide: The blood repertoire included most of the expanded thyroid clonotypes above 0.001.

The sequence was obtained from a woman aged 40 to 50 with Graves' ophthalmopathy. The chain carries TRBV7-8 and TRBJ2-3, with D possibly matching TRBD2 (5 bases). Sequences were obtained from blood. In DNA, the CDR3 is TGTGCCAGCAGCTTAGCGGCGGTTGAGGGGCAGTATTTT. Translated, it gives CASSLAAVEGQYF.